Each of the 8 T cell receptor beta chains below was sequenced from the same sample in a study of T-cell memory formation after mild COVID-19. TCRdb fed the 5' RACE reads into MiXCR, producing one record per CDR3 protein. This table has some 340,000 distinct CDR3 sequences, 10% to 15% appearing once. Sequencing used PBMCs or a T cell subset sorted from them (not recorded which). The receptors here all came from a young man who had mild COVID-19 (a few samples of this study predate the infection). Cell type and time point are not known.

This clonotype was recorded a few times. This rearrangement joins TRBV11-2 to TRBJ1-2; D is undetermined. The CDR3 spans 13 residues. Germline V lookup: CDR1 SGHAT, CDR2 FQNNGV. The V end was cut by 0 bases, the J end by 8 bases, with 10 bases between. CDR3 sequence: CASSLDQESGYTF. The CDR3 DNA sequence: TGTGCCAGCAGCTTAGATCAGGAGTCGGGCTACACCTTC.

In its sample, this clonotype was seen many times. The V call is TRBV20-1, the J call TRBJ2-7; D perhaps matches TRBD2 (5 bases). The germline CDR1 and CDR2 sequences are DFQATT and SNEGSKA (reference sequence). The CDR3 spans 14 residues. Trimming removed 5 bases at V and 1 base at J, with 15 bases between. Here the CDR3 reads CSAQSSGMSYEQYF. CDR3 nucleotide sequence: TGCAGTGCTCAATCCTCCGGGATGTCCTACGAGCAGTACTTC.

The rearrangement links TRBV4-2 to TRBJ2-5; maybe TRBD1 (5 bases). Germline lookup yields CDR1 LGHNA and CDR2 YNFKEQ. CDR3 length equals 13 residues. V was cut by 3 bases and J by 5 bases, with 10 bases left in between. This CDR3 reads CASSQGLEETQYF. The DNA for the CDR3 is TGTGCCAGCAGCCAGGGGCTGGAGGAGACCCAGTACTTC.

V is TRBV20-1 and J is TRBJ1-5; unclear D gene. The germline CDR1 and CDR2 sequences are DFQATT and SNEGSKA (reference sequence). The CDR3 has 12 amino acids. Deletions cut 2 bases from V and 4 bases from J, with 6 bases between. CDR3: CSARRGNQPQHF. Here the CDR3 DNA reads TGCAGTGCTAGACGGGGAAATCAGCCCCAGCATTTT.

The sample holds a few counts of this clonotype. This chain connects TRBV7-3 to TRBJ2-3, with D possibly being TRBD2 (6 bases). This CDR3 has 15 residues. The germline V gene encodes CDR1 SGHTA and CDR2 FQGTGA. Trimming took off 4 bases at V and 2 bases at J, with 13 bases between the two ends. CDR3 sequence (DNA): TGTGCCAGCAGCTCCATAGCGGACAACACAGATACGCAGTATTTT. It translates to CASSSIADNTDTQYF.

DNA of the CDR3: TGCGCCAGCAGCTTGTTTTTGGGCGCGGTTTTTTCTGAAGCTTTCTTT. Protein sequence: CASSLFLGAVFSEAFF. The chain has TRBV5-1 and TRBJ1-1; D not certain. CDR1 is SGHRS, CDR2 YFSETQ, per germline. Trimming removed 1 base at V and 6 bases at J, with 19 bases between. The CDR3 contains 16 residues.

This clonotype has a handful of counts. The genes are TRBV6-6 and TRBJ2-1; D possibly corresponds to TRBD1 (5 bases). With 6 bases removed from V and 6 bases from J, the gap between germline ends came to 15 bases. The germline V gene has CDR1 MNHNY and CDR2 SVGAGI (reference sequence). The CDR3 extends over 14 amino acids. The CDR3 is CASSSRQWGNEQFF. DNA of the CDR3: TGTGCCAGCAGCTCCAGACAGTGGGGCAATGAGCAGTTCTTC.

The V gene is TRBV19, the J gene TRBJ1-1; tentatively, D is TRBD1 (6 bases). Germline values: CDR1 LNHDA, CDR2 SQIVND (reference sequence). V was shortened by 6 bases and J by 4 bases, with 12 bases between the two germline ends. The CDR3 extends over 13 amino acids. CDR3 coding DNA: TGTGCCAGTAGCGAAGGGGGGAGCACTGAAGCTTTCTTT. As protein: CASSEGGSTEAFF.